The text below deals with one T cell receptor (beta chain). As yet, its antigen is unknown. Germline V gene data show CDR1 as SGHTA and CDR2 as FQGNSA. This CDR3 has 15 amino acids. The V and J ends lost 5 bases and 4 bases, in that order; junction bases with no gene match: 7. This sample was taken from a study of OX40 agonist ivuxolimab in advanced cancers. Measured with immunoSEQ multiplex PCR; TCRdb has only the in-frame clones, and not every one. There are roughly 82,000 clones in the sample; 75% to 90% occur only once, and 0.85% lies in the top ten. Findings and limits, study-wide: The study found that CD8+ T cells averaged more expanded clones than CD4+. Also present in some nonresponders was a low level of normalized T-cell clonal expansion.

With autoimmune disease history or systemic immunosuppression, patients were excluded. The chain uses TRBV7-2 and TRBJ2-7; 11 positions agree with TRBD1. The source was CD4+ or CD8+ T cells sorted from blood, collected in a trial of the OX40 agonist ivuxolimab. This clonotype was sampled from an adult with an advanced solid tumor such as melanoma, head and neck, liver or kidney cancer. CDR3: CASSTQDRGRYEQYF. In DNA, the CDR3 is TGTGCCAGCAGCACCCAGGACAGGGGGCGGTACGAGCAGTACTTC.